The source of this T cell receptor beta chain is a study of vaccination and CD4 T cells after COVID-19 (dated by TCRdb to between 2021 and 2022). Concerning the study at large: Convalescent patients had a positive SARS-CoV-2 result on nasal swab PCR, and of these patients, fewer than ten had mild disease and one had severe disease. The convalescent cohort included six males and four females, with two Hispanic individuals, seven Caucasians, two Asians and one multiracial person. Two doses of either the Pfizer-BioNTech BNT162b2 vaccine (n=8) or the Moderna mRNA-1273 vaccine (n=2) were administered to participants. Post-COVID blood samples from convalescent patients were collected a median of 101 days after diagnosis, with a range of 35 to 161 days. Post-vaccine blood samples were obtained a median of about 70 days after the second vaccine dose, with a range of about 13 to 241 days. Overlapping spike peptide pools from SARS-CoV-2 and from the common cold coronaviruses HCoV-NL63, HCoV-OC43 and HCoV-229E were used as culture stimuli. Control cultures used a CEFX viral epitope pool as positive control, an HIV-1 Nef peptide pool as negative control, or no peptide. In nine to eleven COVID-19 convalescent patients and a handful of infection-naive healthy vaccine recipients, researchers compared the spike-specific CD4+ TCR repertoire from before mRNA vaccination with the repertoire from after.

Trimming at the junction amounts to 8 bases on V and 0 bases on J, and the germline ends lie 14 bases apart. Its CDR3 holds 14 amino acids, cysteine through phenylalanine. CDR3 DNA is the only sequence kept; it has 42 bases, read in frame from the first base. The germline V gene gives CDR1 as SNHLY and CDR2 as FYNNEI. This sample's treatment or condition label indicates: roughly ten-day PBMC culture with coronavirus spike peptide pools or control peptides (ViraFEST assay). The ViraFEST assay, used in the study, expanded antigen-specific T cells with peptide pools and then identified the expanded clonotypes through TCR sequencing. Positive SARS-CoV-2 PCR tests in the convalescent patients dated from March to December 2020, before Alpha, Beta and Delta variants emerged in the United States. Each well held 2.2 million or so PBMCs cultured in IMDM containing around 5.1% human AB serum and roughly 9.7 IU/ml IL-2, with about 10 ug/ml peptide pools added. On days 3 and 7, half of the culture medium was replaced with fresh IL-2-containing medium. CD4+ T cells were isolated after about 10 days of culture through negative selection using the EasySep CD4+ T cell isolation kit. PBMCs were separated from whole blood using Ficoll-Paque Plus gradient centrifugation and then either used fresh or cryopreserved at -140C. Culture conditions were generally each tested in triplicate wells.

Comment on this clonotype: No cognate antigen has been identified for it. The record has no base qualities; no much larger clone is one base away.

General findings and caveats noted by the study authors: Of the vaccine-specific clones found in convalescent patients, nearly all (304 of 307) were mono-reactive for SARS-CoV-2 spike instead of being cross-reactive with common cold coronaviruses. In convalescent patients, a median roughly 85% of post-vaccine SARS-CoV-2-reactive clones were detected only after vaccination, suggesting vaccine-specific priming. Although the median number of SARS-CoV-2-reactive clonotypes went up from around 20 after infection to 38 after vaccination, the increase was not significant. Only a relatively small number of convalescent patients were included in the study, and early timepoints following natural infection were not analyzed.

The receptor library was made with PCR. DNA from cultured CD4+ T cells underwent TCR sequencing with the Oncomine TCR Beta short-read assay at the Johns Hopkins FTIC core. The QIAamp micro DNA kit was used to extract genomic DNA from the cultured CD4+ T cells. Oncomine TCR Beta libraries from cultured CD4+ T cells were pooled using unique dual indexes and sequenced on an Illumina iSeq 100. The original methods were these. Non-productive sequences were removed, and CDR3s that did not start with C, did not end with F or W, or were shorter than 7 amino acids were discarded. Antigen-specific clonotypes were identified with the MANAFEST web application by comparing peptide-stimulated wells with reference and other culture wells. An FDR below 0.05, an odds ratio above 5, and a productive frequency above 0.1% in at least two of three replicate wells were required for clones to be considered positive. Cross-reactive clonotypes were defined as significantly expanded in both SARS-CoV-2 spike wells and at least one common cold coronavirus spike condition. CDR3 homology was assessed with Levenshtein distances (stringdist) and unrooted phylogenetic trees (ape) in R version 3.6.1. TCRdb trimmed public reads at Q25 via fastp, called clones via MiXCR and kept in-frame beta chains. CDR3 protein duplicates are merged, each entry listing the most common genes and DNA. TCRdb, not the original authors, processed these V and J calls. Here the sample has over 5,000 distinct CDR3 sequences; roughly 45% occur a single time. The top ten clones comprise about 61% of the sample.

The chain uses TRBV2 and TRBJ2-7; a confident D gene designation cannot be given. The source material was CD4+ T cells from blood, cultured in vitro. The sequence came from a human donor who had recovered from COVID-19. The DNA sequence is TGTGCCAGCTGCCGCGGCACCAACTCCTACGAGCAGTACTTC. Its protein reads: CASCRGTNSYEQYF.